This T cell receptor (beta chain) was profiled in a study of shared clonotypes between healthy human individuals. Sequencing used immunoSEQ multiplex PCR; TCRdb keeps in-frame clones, though not all of them. The top ten hold about 0.45% of the sample, which has some 1,600,000 clones, 95% to 99% seen once. The split of CD4+ cells yielded CD45RA+ naive and CD45RA-negative memory subsets. Study results and caveats: Relative to memory subsets, naive subsets generally showed larger estimated richness. The study sampled only blood, and tissue repertoires likely differ. Of the naive CD4 clonotypes, approximately 5% were shared across a few donors.

Note on this clone: Antigen: not known.

CDR1 MGHRA and CDR2 YSYEKL come from the germline V gene. Trimming cost V 6 bases and J 4 bases, with 18 bases left between them. CDR3 length: 16 amino acids. This clonotype originated in a man aged 25 to 45 in good health. This chain connects TRBV4-1 to TRBJ2-2, with D hard to call. The sample taken for sequencing was naive CD4+ T cells sorted from blood. The subset here: CD45RA+ positively selected. CDR3 DNA sequence: TGCGCCAGCAGTCCCCAGGAACTTCAAATCACCGGGGAGCTGTTTTTT. It codes for CASSPQELQITGELFF.